This T cell receptor (beta chain) was retrieved from a study of shared clonotypes between healthy human individuals. Data came from immunoSEQ multiplex PCR; TCRdb stores just in-frame clones and leaves some out. This sample yields roughly 640,000 clones, of which approximately 97% are seen a single time; around 0.057% belongs to the top ten. CDR3 length: 12 amino acids. Germline assignment: CDR1 SGHTA and CDR2 FQGNSA. V was clipped by 0 bases and J by 6 bases, with 3 bases between them. This chain links TRBV7-2 with TRBJ1-5; D ambiguous. The TCR was taken from a woman younger than 45 in good health. The sequencing sample was made of naive CD4+ T cells sorted from blood. Described subset: CD45RA+ positively selected. The CDR3 DNA is TGTGCCAGCAGCTTAGCGGGTCAGCCCCAGCATTTT. It specifies CASSLAGQPQHF.